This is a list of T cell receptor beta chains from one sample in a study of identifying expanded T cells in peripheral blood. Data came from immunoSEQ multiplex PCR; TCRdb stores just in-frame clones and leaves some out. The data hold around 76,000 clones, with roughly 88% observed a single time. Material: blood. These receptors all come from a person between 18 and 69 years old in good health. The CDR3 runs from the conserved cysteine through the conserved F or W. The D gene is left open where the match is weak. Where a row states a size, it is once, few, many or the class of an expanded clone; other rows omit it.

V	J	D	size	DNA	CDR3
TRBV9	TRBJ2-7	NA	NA	TGTGCCAGCAGCGTAGGCGGCGAGCAGTACTTC	CASSVGGEQYF
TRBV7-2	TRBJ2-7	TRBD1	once	TGTGCCAGCAGCTTGGCAGGGGGCGGATATACGATCTCCTACGAGCAGTACTTC	CASSLAGGGYTISYEQYF
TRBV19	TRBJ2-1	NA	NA	TGTGCCAGTAGTATGGACCTTCTCGGGAATGAGCAGTTCTTC	CASSMDLLGNEQFF
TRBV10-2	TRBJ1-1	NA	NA	TGCGCCAGCAGGGGGACGGTGAACACTGAAGCTTTCTTT	CASRGTVNTEAFF
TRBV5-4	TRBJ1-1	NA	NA	TGTGCCAGCACTCAGACAGGTGGAAAAACTGAAGCTTTCTTT	CASTQTGGKTEAFF
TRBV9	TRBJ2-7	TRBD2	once	TGTGCCAGCAGCGTAGACTTAGCGGGACTGCAGTACTTC	CASSVDLAGLQYF
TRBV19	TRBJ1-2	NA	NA	TGTGCCAGTAGTGCCCAGACAGGATCGGCTAACTATGGCTACACCTTC	CASSAQTGSANYGYTF
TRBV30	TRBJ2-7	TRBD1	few	TGTGCCTGGAGGGGGTTTGGGACAGGGCGTAACGAGCAGTACTTC	CAWRGFGTGRNEQYF
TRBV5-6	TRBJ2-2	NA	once	TGTGCCAGCAGCTTGGATGGTAGCCTCACTGGGACCGGGGAGCTGTTTTTT	CASSLDGSLTGTGELFF
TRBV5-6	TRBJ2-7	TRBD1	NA	TGTGCCAGCAGCCACGGGACAGGGTTCGTCTACGAGCAGTACTTC	CASSHGTGFVYEQYF
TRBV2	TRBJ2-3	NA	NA	TGTGCCAGCAGTGTTCCGGATACGCAGTATTTT	CASSVPDTQYF
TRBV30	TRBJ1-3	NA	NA	TGTGCCTTCCCAGGGAACTCTGGAAACACCATATATTTT	CAFPGNSGNTIYF
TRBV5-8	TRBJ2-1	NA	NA	TGTGCCAGCAGCTTGGAGGCTGGCTCCTACAATGAGCAGTTCTTC	CASSLEAGSYNEQFF
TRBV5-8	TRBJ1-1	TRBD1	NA	TGTGCCAGCAGCTTAAACAGGGGGTTTTCATTGGGAACTGAAGCTTTCTTT	CASSLNRGFSLGTEAFF
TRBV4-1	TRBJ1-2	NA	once	TGCGCCAGCAGCATGGCGGGAGACCAGGGTACCTATGGCTACACCTTC	CASSMAGDQGTYGYTF
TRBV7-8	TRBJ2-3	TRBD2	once	TGTGCCAGCAGCTCCCCAGCGGGAGAAAGGGATACGCAGTATTTT	CASSSPAGERDTQYF
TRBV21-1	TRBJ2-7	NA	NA	TGTGCCAGCAGCAGCCCTGGACAGGGTGGATTCGAGCAGTACTTC	CASSSPGQGGFEQYF
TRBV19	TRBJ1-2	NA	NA	TGTGCCAGTAGCCGTACCGGGGGGGGAGGTGGCTACACCTTC	CASSRTGGGGGYTF
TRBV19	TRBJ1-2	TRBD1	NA	TGTGCCAGTACAAAGGCCCGGACAGGGGGAACTTCTGGCTACACCTTC	CASTKARTGGTSGYTF
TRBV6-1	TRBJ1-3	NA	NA	TGTGCCAGCAGAGAACTTAAGGGATACTCTGGAAACACCATATATTTT	CASRELKGYSGNTIYF
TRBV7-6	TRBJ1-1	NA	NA	TGTGCCAGCAGCTTCTTCGGGCGGGGCGGTGAAGCTTTCTTT	CASSFFGRGGEAFF
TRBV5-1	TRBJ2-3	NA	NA	TGCGCCAGCAGCTCTTTAACAGGCACAGATACGCAGTATTTT	CASSSLTGTDTQYF
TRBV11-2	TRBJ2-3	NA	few	TGTGCCAGCAGCTTAGAACGGGGGGCGAGGGCAGATACGCAGTATTTT	CASSLERGARADTQYF
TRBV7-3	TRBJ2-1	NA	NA	TGTGCCAGCAGCCCAGCAGCGAGCTCCTACAATGAGCAGTTCTTC	CASSPAASSYNEQFF
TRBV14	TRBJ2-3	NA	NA	TGTGCCAGCAGCCACACAGATACGCAGTATTTT	CASSHTDTQYF
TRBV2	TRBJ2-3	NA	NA	TGTGCCAGCAGTTCCCTGAGGGAGGTTAGCGCAGATACGCAGTATTTT	CASSSLREVSADTQYF
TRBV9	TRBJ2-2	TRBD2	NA	TGTGCCAGCGGGAGGACTAGCGGGACCGCCGGGGAGCTGTTTTTT	CASGRTSGTAGELFF
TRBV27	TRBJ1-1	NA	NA	TGTGCCAGCAGTTTGATGCTGGGTGGGGGCACTGAAGCTTTCTTT	CASSLMLGGGTEAFF